This TCR beta chain comes out of a study of T-cell reconstitution after alpha-beta-depleted transplantation in children listed by TCRdb under 2016. In terms of the full investigation: Using TCR repertoire profiling, the study followed T-cell immune reconstitution in a quantitative way in children after TCRalphabeta/CD19-depleted allogeneic hematopoietic cell transplantation.

This sample's treatment or condition label indicates: allogeneic hematopoietic cell transplantation with graft depleted of TCRalphabeta T cells and CD19 B cells. The transplant recipients were children given TCRalphabeta/CD19-depleted allogeneic hematopoietic cell grafts. In this sample, this clonotype turned up many times. No cognate antigen has been identified for it. No much larger clone exists at a distance of one base, and base qualities are not known. The library was generated by PCR. Sequencing took place on an Illumina HiSeq 2500. TCR library preparation used molecular barcoding, with unique molecular identifiers applied to normalize quantification of the TCRbeta repertoire. TCRdb reprocessing: public reads trimmed at Q25 with fastp, clones called with MiXCR, in-frame beta chains kept. When rows share a CDR3 protein, they turn into one entry using the most common DNA and genes. Within this sample are some 200,000 distinct CDR3 sequences, with approximately 10% of them counted one time only. Under 30% of the sample rests with the top ten.

Study-wide conclusions, independent of this receptor: The apparently early recovery of alphabetaT-cell counts about two months after transplant reportedly depended on only several hundred rapidly expanded clones that came from non-depleted graft cells. Over the following months the frequencies of hyperexpanded clones went down, and after one year T-cell counts and TCRbeta diversity were mostly credited to newly produced T cells. In some patients, high TCRbeta diversity at day 60 was attributed to recipient T cells and intrathymic progenitors that had survived conditioning.

Between the V and J ends, shortened by 7 bases and 7 bases respectively, the junction contains 10 bases. From cysteine to phenylalanine, the CDR3 is 12 amino acids long. Of the read, only the CDR3 DNA is kept; its 36 bases are in frame from base 1. This TCR came from a child less than two years old with acute myeloid leukemia, due to receive a stem cell transplant. Recombination connected TRBV12-3 or TRBV12-4 to TRBJ2-2, with an unclear D gene assignment. The sequencing here drew on PBMCs, taken before TCRalphabeta/CD19-depleted stem cell transplant. The CDR3 amino acid sequence is: CASTPSFGELFF. The nucleotide sequence reads TGTGCCAGCACCCCCTCGTTCGGGGAGCTGTTTTTT.